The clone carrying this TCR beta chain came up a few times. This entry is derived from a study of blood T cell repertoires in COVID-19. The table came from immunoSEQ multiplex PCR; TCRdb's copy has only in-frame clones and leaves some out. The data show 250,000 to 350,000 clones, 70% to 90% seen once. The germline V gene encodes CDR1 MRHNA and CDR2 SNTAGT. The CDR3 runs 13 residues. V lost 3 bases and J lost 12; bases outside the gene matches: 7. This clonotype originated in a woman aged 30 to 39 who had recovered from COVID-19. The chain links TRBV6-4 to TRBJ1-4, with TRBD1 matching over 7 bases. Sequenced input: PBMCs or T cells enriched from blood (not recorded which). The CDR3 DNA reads TGTGCCAGCAGTGATGGACAGGCACTAGAACTGTTTTTT. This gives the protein CASSDGQALELFF.